This TCR beta chain was sequenced in a study of OX40 agonist ivuxolimab in advanced cancers. Regarding the complete study: The costimulatory receptor OX40 (CD134) was targeted by ivuxolimab, a fully human IgG2 agonistic monoclonal antibody. Intravenous ivuxolimab was administered to patients every 2 weeks at six dose levels: 0.01, 0.1, 0.3, 1.5, 3 and 10 mg/kg. Of the approximately 50 patients in dose escalation, about 20 had hepatocellular carcinoma, about 15 had melanoma, 9 had renal cell carcinoma and 9 had head and neck cancer. The dose-escalation cohort was almost 85% male with a mean age of approximately 60 years, ranging from roughly 23 to 90. Patients were allowed to have had prior anti-PD-1, anti-PD-L1 or anti-CTLA-4 therapy, and approximately 41% of the dose-escalation patients had previously received checkpoint inhibitors. Partial responses were achieved by three dose-escalation patients, of whom one had hepatocellular carcinoma and two had cutaneous melanoma. The purpose of peripheral TCRbeta sequencing was to test whether ivuxolimab changed TCR sequence diversity and led to clonal T-cell expansion. The paper reports the monotherapy dose-escalation portion (N = 52 patients) of the phase I ivuxolimab trial.

Genomic DNA was extracted from sorted cells for sequencing of the TCRbeta CDR3 region. The immunoSEQ Assay was used to sequence the TCRbeta CDR3 regions. This is the immuneACCESS table as TCRdb keeps it, with only in-frame sequences that have V and J called. A part of the clones is gone; compared with another copy, unresolved V genes explain less than half, and the rest is unexplained. The sample table records some 80,000 clones; roughly 94% of these occur just once. Over 20% of the sample is in the top ten clones. In regard to this clone: The target of this receptor is not known. It has no much larger one-base neighbor in the sample; base qualities were not kept.

General findings and caveats noted by the study authors: In the 0.1-3.0 mg/kg groups, partial responders were among the patients with the lowest normalized peripheral clonal expansion, particularly in CD8+ T cells. After ivuxolimab, more expanded clones were found on average in CD8+ T cells than in CD4+ T cells. At doses from 0.1 to 3.0 mg/kg, clonal expansion was seen in both CD4+ and CD8+ blood T cells between baseline and week 6. Low levels of normalized T-cell clonal expansion were also seen in some nonresponding patients. The antigen specificity of the clonally expanded peripheral T cells was not determined.

The trial excluded patients who had a history of autoimmune disease or were on systemic immunosuppression. Peripheral blood for TCR sequencing was collected from all dose cohorts at baseline, on cycle 4 day 1, and on cycle 7 day 1. The samples were taken from a phase I, first-in-human, multicenter, open-label dose-escalation trial of ivuxolimab. Adults with locally advanced or metastatic head and neck squamous cell, hepatocellular, melanoma or renal cell carcinoma were enrolled in the trial. Before TCR sequencing, CD4+ T cells and CD8+ T cells were sorted from peripheral blood as separate populations. The sequence came from an adult with an advanced solid tumor such as melanoma, head and neck, liver or kidney cancer. The sample in question was CD4+ or CD8+ T cells sorted from blood, obtained in a trial of the OX40 agonist ivuxolimab.

This receptor has the CDR3 CSAELGDTQYF. Read as DNA, the sequence is TGCAGTGCTGAGCTGGGTGATACGCAGTATTTT. The chain joins TRBV20-1 to TRBJ2-3; the D segment cannot be called with confidence. The germline V gene (reference sequence) yields DFQATT for CDR1 and SNEGSKA for CDR2. The CDR3 spans 11 residues, from the cysteine through the phenylalanine. The read is trimmed to its CDR3 DNA, 33 bases read in frame from base 1. V is cut by 5 bases and J by 6 bases, and the space between the germline ends is 9 bases.